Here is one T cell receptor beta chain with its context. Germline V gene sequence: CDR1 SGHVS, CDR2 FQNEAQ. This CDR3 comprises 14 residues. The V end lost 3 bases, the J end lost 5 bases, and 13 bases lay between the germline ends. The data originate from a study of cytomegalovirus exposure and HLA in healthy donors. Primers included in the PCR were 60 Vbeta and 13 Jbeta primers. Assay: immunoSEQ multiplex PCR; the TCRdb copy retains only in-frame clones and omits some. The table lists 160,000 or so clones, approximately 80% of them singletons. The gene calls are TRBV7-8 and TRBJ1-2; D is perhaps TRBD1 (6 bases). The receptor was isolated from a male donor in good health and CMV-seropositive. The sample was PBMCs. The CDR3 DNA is TGTGCCAGCAGCTTGCAGGGGATGGGGTATGGCTACACCTTC. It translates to CASSLQGMGYGYTF.